In its sample, the clone carrying this T cell receptor (beta chain) was seen once. Germline V gene sequence: CDR1 GTSNPN, CDR2 SVGIG (reference sequence). CDR3 length: 16 amino acids. The trim removed 2 bases at V and 0 bases at J, leaving 5 bases unmatched. The data originate from a study of blood T cell repertoires in COVID-19. Study as a whole: The United States, Italy and Spain were the sources of the acute and convalescent COVID-19 samples. T cells, B-cell-depleted T cells, or PBMCs provided the cDNA or gDNA that served as material.

In the study's own analysis: For nucleated cells, counts were estimated from reference gene primer amplification. TCRdb keeps only in-frame clones here, not all; method: immunoSEQ multiplex PCR. The V and J calls and clone size are taken from that table; D and trimming were inferred from the DNA. The sample lists a few hundred thousand clones, approximately 87% occurring once. The chain joins TRBV30 to TRBJ1-5; TRBD1 matches 9 bases. This clonotype was obtained from a man aged 55-75 years who had recovered from COVID-19. Sequenced material: peripheral blood. The CDR3 sequence: CAWSSDRGGSNQPQHF. The CDR3 DNA sequence: TGTGCCTGGAGTTCGGACAGGGGAGGTAGCAATCAGCCCCAGCATTTT.